This T cell receptor (beta chain) was recorded in a study of vaccination and CD4 T cells after COVID-19. As concerns this clonotype: Antigen specificity is unknown.

The germline V gene encodes CDR1 SEHNR and CDR2 FQNEAQ (reference sequence). The V and J ends lost 5 bases and 4 bases respectively, with 11 bases between them. This CDR3 contains 14 residues. Treatment noted: approximately 11-day PBMC culture with coronavirus spike peptide pools or control peptides (ViraFEST assay). Cultured CD4+ T cell DNA was sequenced using the Oncomine TCR Beta short-read assay. TCRdb itself ran the PCR reads through MiXCR, one entry per CDR3 protein. The table lists about 3,400 distinct CDR3 sequences, more than 15% of them singletons. This TCR came from a human donor who had recovered from COVID-19. Sequenced material: CD4+ T cells from blood, cultured in vitro. The chain has TRBV7-9 and TRBJ1-4; TRBD1 is a possible D gene (6 bases). The CDR3 spells CASSPRGSNEKLFF. Here the CDR3 DNA reads TGTGCCAGCAGCCCCAGGGGAAGTAATGAAAAACTGTTTTTT.